The 13 T cell receptor beta chains given below trace back to one sample, sequenced in a study of T cell responses to AZD1222 COVID-19 vaccine. The assay was immunoSEQ multiplex PCR, and TCRdb's table has in-frame clones only and misses some. The data contain tens of thousands of clones, roughly 91% of them singletons. Sequences were derived from peripheral blood, sampled on day 0 of MenACWY control vaccination. The origin of the receptors is an adult in good health.

This chain uses TRBV30 with TRBJ1-1; D not resolved. The CDR3 is 12 residues long. The V gene's germline CDR1 is GTSNPN and CDR2 SVGIG (reference sequence). The V and J ends lost 6 bases and 0 bases respectively, with 8 bases between them. The CDR3 loop reads CACSQMNTEAFF. The CDR3 DNA is TGTGCCTGTTCTCAGATGAACACTGAAGCTTTCTTT.

The V call is TRBV27, the J call TRBJ1-4; TRBD1 matches 7 bases. The CDR3 has 17 amino acids. The V and J ends lost 5 bases and 7 bases, in that order; junction bases with no gene match: 16. The germline gives CDR1 MNHEY, CDR2 SMNVEV (reference sequence). The CDR3 DNA is TGTGCCAGCAGTCCAGCCCGAAACAGGGGAGGAGGTGAAAAACTGTTTTTT. This encodes CASSPARNRGGGEKLFF. Filled out from reference TRBV27 and TRBJ1-4, the complete variable domain reads EAQVTQNPRYLITVTGKKLTVTCSQNMNHEYMSWYRQDPGLGLRQIYYSMNVEVTDKGDVPEGYKVSRKEKRNFPLILESPSPNQTSLYFCASSPARNRGGGEKLFFGSGTQLSVL.

In this sample, this clone turned up a few times. The chain employs TRBV5-1 and TRBJ2-7, with 8 bases aligning to TRBD1. This CDR3 has 15 amino acids. CDR1 and CDR2 (germline): SGHRS, YFSETQ. The junction had 10 bases not matched to a gene; V was cut back by 3 bases and J by 5 bases. As DNA, the CDR3 is TGCGCCAGCAGCTCCGGGACAGGTCCAGCGGACGAGCAGTACTTC. This translates into CASSSGTGPADEQYF.

The chain links TRBV6-2 or TRBV6-3 to TRBJ2-1, with D tentatively TRBD2 (5 bases). Trimming removed 2 bases from V and 5 bases from J, with 10 bases in between. Germline CDR1 is MNHEY and CDR2 is SVGEGT. There are 14 residues in the CDR3. Here the CDR3 reads CASSYGGLNNEQFF. The DNA for the CDR3 is TGTGCCAGCAGTTACGGCGGACTCAACAATGAGCAGTTCTTC.

The chain carries TRBV13 and TRBJ1-1, with D maybe TRBD1 (5 bases). V dropped 6 bases and J dropped 4 bases, with 15 bases sitting between them. This CDR3 region has 14 residues. The germline CDR1 and CDR2 sequences are PRHDT and FYEKMQ (reference sequence). CDR3 in amino acids: CASRGRGMATEAFF. The CDR3 DNA sequence: TGTGCCAGCAGAGGTAGGGGCATGGCCACTGAAGCTTTCTTT.

V is TRBV5-1 and J is TRBJ1-5; unclear D gene. The CDR3 runs to 13 residues. V was cut by 5 bases and J by 1 base, with 7 bases left in between. Germline V gives CDR1 SGHRS, CDR2 YFSETQ. CDR3 DNA: TGCGCCAGCAGGGGAGGAAGCAATCAGCCCCAGCATTTT. It specifies CASRGGSNQPQHF.

This clone showed up many times. The V call is TRBV6-5, the J call TRBJ1-2, with D possibly TRBD1 on 5 matching bases. CDR3 size: 14 residues. The germline CDR1 and CDR2 sequences are MNHEY and SVGAGI. The V end was cut by 2 bases, the J end by 6 bases, with 13 bases between. The CDR3 nucleotides are TGTGCCAGCAGTTACCGATCGGGAGGGGATGGCTACACCTTC. Translating it yields CASSYRSGGDGYTF.

This clone was seen only once. The chain joins TRBV27 to TRBJ2-1; no clear D. The germline gives CDR1 MNHEY, CDR2 SMNVEV (reference sequence). This CDR3 contains 13 residues. Trimming pared 2 bases from V and 3 bases from J, leaving 5 bases between. This chain's CDR3 is CASSLTDYNEQFF. DNA for the CDR3: TGTGCCAGCAGTTTAACAGACTACAATGAGCAGTTCTTC.

J is TRBJ2-7 and V is TRBV6-1; D unresolved. CDR1 is MNHNS, CDR2 SASEGT, per germline. The CDR3 is 15 residues long. V gave up 3 bases and J gave up 6 bases, with 18 bases separating them. In DNA form, the CDR3 reads TGTGCCAGCAGTGATCAAGGCAGCTATGTTCGCGAGCAGTACTTC. It is translated as CASSDQGSYVREQYF.

This clone was detected once. The V gene is TRBV6-2 or TRBV6-3, the J gene TRBJ2-1, with TRBD2 matching over 8 bases. Trimming removed 0 bases from V and 4 bases from J; junction bases left unmatched: 8. Looked up from germline, CDR1 is MNHEY and CDR2 is SVGEGT. There are 17 residues in the CDR3. CDR3 residues: CASSYSRGGGYYNEQFF. The CDR3 coding sequence is TGTGCCAGCAGTTACTCGAGGGGCGGGGGGTATTACAATGAGCAGTTCTTC.

For the CDR3, the DNA is TGTGCCAGCTCTACACAGGGATCGGTCCCCCTCGAGCAGTACTTC. Translating gives CASSTQGSVPLEQYF. V and J are TRBV18 and TRBJ2-7, with a weak D call TRBD1 (6 bases). Germline CDR1 KGHSH, CDR2 LQKENI. The CDR3 consists of 15 residues. Deletions cut 6 bases from V and 6 bases from J, with 21 bases between.

The CDR3 here is CASGAGANTGELFF. The CDR3 region has the DNA TGTGCTAGTGGGGCGGGGGCGAACACCGGGGAGCTGTTTTTT. The V gene is TRBV12-5, the J gene TRBJ2-2, with 7 positions matching TRBD2. CDR1 and CDR2 (germline): LGHNT, FRNRAP. The CDR3 is 14 amino acids. V lost 6 bases and J lost 0; bases outside the gene matches: 1.

The V and J genes are TRBV19 and TRBJ1-5; D not resolved. V was shortened by 3 bases and J by 4 bases, with 16 bases between the two germline ends. This CDR3 spans 16 amino acids. From germline, CDR1 is LNHDA and CDR2 SQIVND (reference sequence). The CDR3: CASSIGIGTRNQPQHF. The CDR3, as DNA: TGTGCCAGTAGTATCGGTATAGGTACACGGAATCAGCCCCAGCATTTT.